The source of this T cell receptor (beta chain) is a study of CD8 T cells in ankylosing spondylitis. Points from the study as a whole: Within ankylosing spondylitis blood, a TCR beta motif made up of eight or nine highly homologous variants appeared to be characteristic. Enrichment of disease-linked clones was reportedly significant in matched ankylosing spondylitis synovial fluid.

The ends lost 3 bases at V and 6 bases at J; junction bases unmatched: 6. The CDR3 totals 16 residues. This clonotype was seen repeatedly, ten times or more. The antigen is not known. Each CDR3 protein gets one entry after TCRdb re-called the 5' RACE reads with MiXCR. The table includes around 130,000 distinct CDR3 sequences, over 7% detected once. The chain carries TRBV12-3 or TRBV12-4 and TRBJ2-1; 12 bases are a match to TRBD2. The sample consisted of blood, either unsorted or a sorted T cell fraction (not recorded which). This sequence was found in a male donor with ankylosing spondylitis or in good health (not recorded which). This CDR3 reads CASSFETSGSLNEQFF. CDR3 bases: TGTGCCAGCAGTTTCGAGACTAGCGGGAGTCTCAATGAGCAGTTCTTC.